This T cell receptor beta chain appears in the sequencing data of a study of CDR3 diversity in severe acne. The CDR3 extends over 14 amino acids. CDR1 and CDR2 from the germline V gene are ENHRY and SYGVKD. V lost 5 bases and J lost 6, with 11 bases in between. At least ten counts were recorded for this clonotype. TCRdb called the PCR reads again in MiXCR, with one record for every CDR3 protein. The sample includes 90,000 or so distinct CDR3 sequences, about half of them seen just once. V and J are TRBV10-3 and TRBJ1-6, with D possibly TRBD1 on 6 matching bases. The source material was blood. The sequence was obtained from a male donor in good health, serving as a control. The CDR3 spells CAISLGHGNSPLHF. CDR3 DNA sequence: TGTGCCATCAGTTTGGGACATGGTAATTCACCCCTCCACTTT.